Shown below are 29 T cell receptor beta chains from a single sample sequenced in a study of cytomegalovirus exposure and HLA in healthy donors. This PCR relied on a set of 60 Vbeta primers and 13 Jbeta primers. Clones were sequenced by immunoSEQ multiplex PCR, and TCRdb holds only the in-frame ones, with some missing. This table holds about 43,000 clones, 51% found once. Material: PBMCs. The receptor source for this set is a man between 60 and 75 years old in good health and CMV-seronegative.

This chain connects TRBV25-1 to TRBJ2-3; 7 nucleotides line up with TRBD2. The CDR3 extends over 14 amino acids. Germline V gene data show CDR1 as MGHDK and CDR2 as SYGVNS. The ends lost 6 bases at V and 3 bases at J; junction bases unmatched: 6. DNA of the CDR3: TGTGCCAGCAGACTAGCGCGGGGAACAGATACGCAGTATTTT. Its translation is CASRLARGTDTQYF.

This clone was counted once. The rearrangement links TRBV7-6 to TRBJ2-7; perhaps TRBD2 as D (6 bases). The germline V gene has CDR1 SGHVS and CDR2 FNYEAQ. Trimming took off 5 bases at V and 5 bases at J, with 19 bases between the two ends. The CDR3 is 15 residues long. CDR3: CASSALAEARDEQYF. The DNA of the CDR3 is TGTGCCAGCAGCGCCTTAGCGGAGGCGCGGGACGAGCAGTACTTC.

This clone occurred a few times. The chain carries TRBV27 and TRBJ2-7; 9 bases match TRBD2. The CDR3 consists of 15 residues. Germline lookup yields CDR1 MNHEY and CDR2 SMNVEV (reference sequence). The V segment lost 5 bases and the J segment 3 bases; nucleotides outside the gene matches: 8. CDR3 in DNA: TGTGCCAGCAGTCCTCTAGCGGGACCGTTCTACGAGCAGTACTTC. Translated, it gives CASSPLAGPFYEQYF.

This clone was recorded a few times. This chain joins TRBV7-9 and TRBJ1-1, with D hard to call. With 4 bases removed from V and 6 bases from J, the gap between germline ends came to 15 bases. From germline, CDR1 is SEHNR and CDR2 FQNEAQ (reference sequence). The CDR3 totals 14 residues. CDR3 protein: CASSYVAGSAEAFF. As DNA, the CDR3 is TGTGCCAGCAGCTATGTGGCGGGGAGCGCTGAAGCTTTCTTT. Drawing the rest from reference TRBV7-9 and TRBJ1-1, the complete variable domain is DTGVSQNPRHKITKRGQNVTFRCDPISEHNRLYWYRQTLGQGPEFLTYFQNEAQLEKSRLLSDRFSAERPKGSFSTLEIQRTEQGDSAMYLCASSYVAGSAEAFFGQGTRLTVV.

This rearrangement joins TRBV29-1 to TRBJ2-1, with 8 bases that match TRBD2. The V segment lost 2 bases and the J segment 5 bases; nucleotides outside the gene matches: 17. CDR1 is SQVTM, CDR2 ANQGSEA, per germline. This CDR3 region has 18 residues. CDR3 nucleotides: TGCAGCGTTGAATCTTGGGGAAAAAAGCGGGAGTCAGACAATGAGCAGTTCTTC. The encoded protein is CSVESWGKKRESDNEQFF.

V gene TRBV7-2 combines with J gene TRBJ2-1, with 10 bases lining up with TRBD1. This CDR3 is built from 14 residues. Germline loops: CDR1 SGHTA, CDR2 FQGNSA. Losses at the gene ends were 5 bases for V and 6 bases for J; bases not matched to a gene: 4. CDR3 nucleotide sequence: TGTGCCAGCAGCCCTAGGACAGGGGGCAATGAGCAGTTCTTC. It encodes CASSPRTGGNEQFF.

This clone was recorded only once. The CDR3 loop is CASSLGASGGDEQFF. CDR3 DNA sequence: TGTGCCAGCAGCTTAGGCGCTAGCGGAGGGGATGAGCAGTTCTTC. The chain has TRBV7-8 and TRBJ2-1; the match to TRBD2 covers 7 bases. V lost 1 base to trimming and J lost 8 bases; unmatched junction nucleotides: 8. The V gene's germline CDR1 is SGHVS and CDR2 FQNEAQ. The CDR3 is 15 amino acids.

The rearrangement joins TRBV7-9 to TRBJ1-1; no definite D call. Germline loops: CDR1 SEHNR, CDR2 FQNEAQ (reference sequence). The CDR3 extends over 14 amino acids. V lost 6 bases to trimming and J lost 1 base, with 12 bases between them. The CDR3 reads CASSLRRGNTEAFF. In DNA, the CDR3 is TGTGCCAGCAGTCTACGCCGAGGGAACACTGAAGCTTTCTTT.

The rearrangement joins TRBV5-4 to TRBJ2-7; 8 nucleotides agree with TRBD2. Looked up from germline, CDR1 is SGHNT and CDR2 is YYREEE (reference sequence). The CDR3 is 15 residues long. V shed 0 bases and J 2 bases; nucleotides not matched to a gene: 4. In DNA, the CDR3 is TGTGCCAGCAGCTTGGCTAGCGGGTCCCCCTACGAGCAGTACTTC. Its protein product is CASSLASGSPYEQYF.

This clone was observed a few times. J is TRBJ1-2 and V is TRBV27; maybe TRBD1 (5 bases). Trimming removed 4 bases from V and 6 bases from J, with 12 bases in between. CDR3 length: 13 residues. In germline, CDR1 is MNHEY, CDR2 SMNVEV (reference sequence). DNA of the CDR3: TGTGCCAGCAGTTGGTCAGGGAACGATGGCTACACCTTC. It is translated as CASSWSGNDGYTF.

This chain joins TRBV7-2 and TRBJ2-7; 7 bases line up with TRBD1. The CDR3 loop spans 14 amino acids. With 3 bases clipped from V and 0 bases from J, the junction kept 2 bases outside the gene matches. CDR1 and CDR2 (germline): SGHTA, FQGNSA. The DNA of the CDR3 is TGTGCCAGCAGCTTTCGGACAGGCTCCTACGAGCAGTACTTC. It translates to CASSFRTGSYEQYF.

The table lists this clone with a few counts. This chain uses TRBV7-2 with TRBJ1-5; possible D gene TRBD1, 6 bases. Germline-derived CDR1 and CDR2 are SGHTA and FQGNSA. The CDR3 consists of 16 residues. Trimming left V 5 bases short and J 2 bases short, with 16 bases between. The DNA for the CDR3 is TGTGCCAGCAGCGTAGGACAGCGCTGGGGCAATCAGCCCCAGCATTTT. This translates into CASSVGQRWGNQPQHF. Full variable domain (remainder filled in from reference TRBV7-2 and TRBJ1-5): GAGVSQSPSNKVTEKGKDVELRCDPISGHTALYWYRQSLGQGLEFLIYFQGNSAPDKSGLPSDRFSAERTGGSVSTLTIQRTQQEDSAVYLCASSVGQRWGNQPQHFGDGTRLSIL.

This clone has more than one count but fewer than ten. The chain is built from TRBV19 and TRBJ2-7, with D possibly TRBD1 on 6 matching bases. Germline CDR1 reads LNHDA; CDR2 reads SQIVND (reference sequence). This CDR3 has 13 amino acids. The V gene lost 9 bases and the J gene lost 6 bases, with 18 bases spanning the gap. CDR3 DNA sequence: TGTGCCAGGCCACAGGGTATCGCTGGCGAGCAGTACTTC. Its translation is CARPQGIAGEQYF.

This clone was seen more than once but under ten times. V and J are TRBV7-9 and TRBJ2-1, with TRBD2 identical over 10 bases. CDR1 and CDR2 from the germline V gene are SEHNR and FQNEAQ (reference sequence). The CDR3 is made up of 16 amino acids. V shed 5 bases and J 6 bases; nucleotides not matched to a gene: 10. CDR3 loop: CASSLSLAGALNEQFF. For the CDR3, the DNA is TGTGCCAGCAGCCTTAGTCTAGCGGGAGCTCTCAATGAGCAGTTCTTC. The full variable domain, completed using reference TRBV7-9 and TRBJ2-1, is DTGVSQNPRHKITKRGQNVTFRCDPISEHNRLYWYRQTLGQGPEFLTYFQNEAQLEKSRLLSDRFSAERPKGSFSTLEIQRTEQGDSAMYLCASSLSLAGALNEQFFGPGTRLTVL.

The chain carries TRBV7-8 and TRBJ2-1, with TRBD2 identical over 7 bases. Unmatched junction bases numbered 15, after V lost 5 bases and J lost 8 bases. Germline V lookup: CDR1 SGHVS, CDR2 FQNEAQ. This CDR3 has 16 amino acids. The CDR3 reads CASSPLAQTFFHEQFF. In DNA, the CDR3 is TGTGCCAGCAGCCCACTAGCGCAGACATTTTTCCATGAGCAGTTCTTC.

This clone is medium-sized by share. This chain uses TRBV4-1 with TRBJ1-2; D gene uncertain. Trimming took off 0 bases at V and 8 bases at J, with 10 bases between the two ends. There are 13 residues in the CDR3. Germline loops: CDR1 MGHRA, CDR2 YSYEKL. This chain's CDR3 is CASSQDGSFGYTF. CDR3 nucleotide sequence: TGCGCCAGCAGCCAAGACGGGAGTTTCGGCTACACCTTC.

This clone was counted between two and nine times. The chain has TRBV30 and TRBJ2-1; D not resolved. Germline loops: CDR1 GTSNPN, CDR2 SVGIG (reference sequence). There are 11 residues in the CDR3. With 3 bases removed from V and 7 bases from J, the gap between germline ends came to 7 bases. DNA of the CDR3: TGTGCCTGGAGCTTCGGGAATGAGCAGTTCTTC. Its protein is CAWSFGNEQFF. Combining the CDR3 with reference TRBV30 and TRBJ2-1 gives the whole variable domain SQTIHQWPATLVQPVGSPLSLECTVEGTSNPNLYWYRQAAGRGLQLLFYSVGIGQISSEVPQNLSASRPQDRQFILSSKKLLLSDSGFYLCAWSFGNEQFFGPGTRLTVL.

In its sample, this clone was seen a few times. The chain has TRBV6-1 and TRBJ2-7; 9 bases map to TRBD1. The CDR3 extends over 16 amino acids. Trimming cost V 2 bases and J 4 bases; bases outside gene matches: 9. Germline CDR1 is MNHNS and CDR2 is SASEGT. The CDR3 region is CASSESGTGSGYEQYF. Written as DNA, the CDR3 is TGTGCCAGCAGTGAATCGGGGACAGGGTCTGGGTACGAGCAGTACTTC.

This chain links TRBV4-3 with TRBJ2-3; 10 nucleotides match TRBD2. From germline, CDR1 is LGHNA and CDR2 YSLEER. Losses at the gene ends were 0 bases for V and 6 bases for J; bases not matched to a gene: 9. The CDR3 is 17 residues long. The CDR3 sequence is CASSQDRLAGAWDTQYF. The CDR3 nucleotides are TGCGCCAGCAGCCAAGATCGGCTAGCGGGAGCTTGGGATACGCAGTATTTT.

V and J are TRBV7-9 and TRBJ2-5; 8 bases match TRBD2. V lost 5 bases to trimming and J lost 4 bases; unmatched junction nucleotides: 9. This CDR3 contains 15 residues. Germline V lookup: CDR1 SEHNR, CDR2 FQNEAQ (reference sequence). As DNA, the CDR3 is TGTGCCAGCAGCCCGCCGGGACTAGGAGGAGAGACCCAGTACTTC. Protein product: CASSPPGLGGETQYF.

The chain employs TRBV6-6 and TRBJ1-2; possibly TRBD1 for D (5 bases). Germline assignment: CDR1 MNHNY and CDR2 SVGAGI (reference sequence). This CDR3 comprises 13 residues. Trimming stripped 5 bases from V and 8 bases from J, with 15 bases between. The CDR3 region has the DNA TGTGCCAGCAGTCCACCGGGGGTAAAGGGCTACACCTTC. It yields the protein CASSPPGVKGYTF.

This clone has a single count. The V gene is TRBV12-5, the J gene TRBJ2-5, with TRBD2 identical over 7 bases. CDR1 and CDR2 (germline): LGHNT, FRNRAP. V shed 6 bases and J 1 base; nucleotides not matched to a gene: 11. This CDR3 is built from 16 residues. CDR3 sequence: CASGQSAGLVQETQYF. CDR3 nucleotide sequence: TGTGCTAGTGGCCAGTCAGCGGGGCTGGTCCAAGAGACCCAGTACTTC.

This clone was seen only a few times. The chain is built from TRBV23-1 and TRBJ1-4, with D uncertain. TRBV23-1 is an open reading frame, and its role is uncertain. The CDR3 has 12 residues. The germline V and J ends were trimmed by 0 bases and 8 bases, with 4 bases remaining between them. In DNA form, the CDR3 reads TGCGCCAGCAGTCAATCGGAGGAAAAACTGTTTTTT. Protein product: CASSQSEEKLFF.

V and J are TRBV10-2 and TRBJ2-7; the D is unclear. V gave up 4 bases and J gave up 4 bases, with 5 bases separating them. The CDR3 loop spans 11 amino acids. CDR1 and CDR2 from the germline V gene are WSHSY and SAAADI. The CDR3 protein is CASSGQYEQYF. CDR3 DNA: TGCGCCAGCAGTGGCCAGTACGAGCAGTACTTC.

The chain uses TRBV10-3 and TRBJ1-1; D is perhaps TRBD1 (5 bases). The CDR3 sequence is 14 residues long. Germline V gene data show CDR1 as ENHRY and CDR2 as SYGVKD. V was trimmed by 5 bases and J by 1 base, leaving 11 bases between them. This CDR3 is CAISITGPNTEAFF. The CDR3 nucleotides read TGTGCCATCAGTATTACAGGACCGAACACTGAAGCTTTCTTT.

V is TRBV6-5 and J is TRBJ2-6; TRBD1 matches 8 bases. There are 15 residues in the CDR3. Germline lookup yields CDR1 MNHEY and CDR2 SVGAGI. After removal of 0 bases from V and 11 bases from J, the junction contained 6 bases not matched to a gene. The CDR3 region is CASSYSPQGGYVLTF. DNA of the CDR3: TGTGCCAGCAGTTACTCTCCACAGGGGGGTTACGTCCTGACTTTC.

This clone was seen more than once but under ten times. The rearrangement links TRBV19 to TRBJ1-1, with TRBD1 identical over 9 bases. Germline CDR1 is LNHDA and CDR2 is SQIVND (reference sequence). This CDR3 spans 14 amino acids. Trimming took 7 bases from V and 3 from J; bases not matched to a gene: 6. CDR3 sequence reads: CASTDRGRYTEAFF. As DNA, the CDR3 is TGTGCCAGTACGGACAGGGGAAGATACACTGAAGCTTTCTTT.

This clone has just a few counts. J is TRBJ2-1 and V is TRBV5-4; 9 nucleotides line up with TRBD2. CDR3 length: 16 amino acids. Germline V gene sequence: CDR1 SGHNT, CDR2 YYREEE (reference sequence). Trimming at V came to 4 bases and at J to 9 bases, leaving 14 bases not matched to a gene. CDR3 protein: CASSIQGSGSRGEQFF. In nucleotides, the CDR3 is TGTGCCAGCAGCATCCAGGGTAGCGGGAGTAGGGGTGAGCAGTTCTTC.

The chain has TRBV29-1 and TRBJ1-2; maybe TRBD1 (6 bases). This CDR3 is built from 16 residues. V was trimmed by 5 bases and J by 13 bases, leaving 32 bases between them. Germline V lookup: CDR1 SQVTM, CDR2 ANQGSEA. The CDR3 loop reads CSVSVDRGLGGRLSTF. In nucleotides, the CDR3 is TGCAGCGTTTCTGTCGACCGGGGCCTGGGGGGGCGCTTGTCCACCTTC. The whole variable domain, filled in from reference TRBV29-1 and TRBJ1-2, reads SAVISQKPSRDICQRGTSLTIQCQVDSQVTMMFWYRQQPGQSLTLIATANQGSEATYESGFVIDKFPISRPNLTFSTLTVSNMSPEDSSIYLCSVSVDRGLGGRLSTFGSGTRLTVV.